The 10 T cell receptor beta chains reported below all come from one sample, sequenced in a study of OX40 agonist ivuxolimab in advanced cancers. Clones were read by immunoSEQ multiplex PCR, and TCRdb kept only the in-frame ones, dropping some. This sample carries around 72,000 clones, about 86% of them seen once, and the ten largest clones take roughly 2.9%. Sequenced material: CD4+ or CD8+ T cells sorted from blood, taken in a trial of the OX40 agonist ivuxolimab. These receptor sequences come from an adult with an advanced solid tumor such as melanoma, head and neck, liver or kidney cancer.

The J gene is TRBJ1-1, the V gene TRBV29-1, with D possibly TRBD1 on 6 matching bases. The V gene's germline CDR1 is SQVTM and CDR2 ANQGSEA. There are 14 residues in the CDR3. Trimming pared 7 bases from V and 1 base from J, leaving 16 bases between. Here the CDR3 DNA reads TGCAGCGGGGGGCGGGCCACCCGGAACACTGAAGCTTTCTTT. This sequence encodes CSGGRATRNTEAFF.

This clone was detected a few times. The rearrangement joins TRBV18 to TRBJ1-4; TRBD1 might be the D (5 bases). Germline CDR1 KGHSH, CDR2 LQKENI. This CDR3 has 14 residues. The V and J ends lost 3 bases and 4 bases respectively, with 9 bases between them. This CDR3 reads CASSPAGLNEKLFF. In DNA form, the CDR3 reads TGTGCCAGCTCACCGGCAGGGCTTAATGAAAAACTGTTTTTT.

The chain joins TRBV11-2 to TRBJ2-1, with TRBD1 identical over 11 bases. The germline gives CDR1 SGHAT, CDR2 FQNNGV. The CDR3 length is 16 residues. Trimming took 5 bases from V and 4 from J; bases not matched to a gene: 7. In DNA form, the CDR3 reads TGTGCCAGCAGCGCCTTGGGGACAGGGGGATACAATGAGCAGTTCTTC. This encodes CASSALGTGGYNEQFF.

This clone was seen a single time. The J gene is TRBJ1-5, the V gene TRBV5-6; no firm D call. The CDR3 has 16 residues. CDR1 and CDR2 (germline): SGHDT, YYEEEE. V was pared by 5 bases and J by 2 bases, with 17 bases between. CDR3 in DNA: TGTGCCAGCAGTATTGGGCCGGGGAATGGCAATCAGCCCCAGCATTTT. Its translation: CASSIGPGNGNQPQHF.

The CDR3 region is CASSPTLGGSRGTQYF. The DNA of the CDR3 is TGCGCCAGCAGCCCCACCCTGGGAGGGAGTAGGGGAACGCAGTATTTT. This rearrangement joins TRBV4-1 to TRBJ2-3; 7 bases align to TRBD2. The CDR3 contains 16 residues. Trimming removed 4 bases from V and 9 bases from J; junction bases left unmatched: 16. CDR1 and CDR2 (germline): MGHRA, YSYEKL.

This clone was picked up a small number of times. This chain's CDR3 is CASSAGQGTYNEQFF. In nucleotides, the CDR3 is TGTGCCAGCAGCGCGGGACAGGGAACCTACAATGAGCAGTTCTTC. V and J are TRBV9 and TRBJ2-1, with 9 bases matching TRBD1. V shed 3 bases and J 2 bases; nucleotides not matched to a gene: 3. This CDR3 has 15 amino acids. Germline CDR1 is SGDLS and CDR2 is YYNGEE.

The chain has TRBV5-1 and TRBJ2-3, with D perhaps given as TRBD1 or TRBD2 (6 bases each). Deletions cut 0 bases from V and 3 bases from J, with 14 bases between. The CDR3 consists of 16 residues. CDR1 SGHRS and CDR2 YFSETQ come from the germline V gene. The CDR3 sequence: CASSLAGGRNTDTQYF. Written as DNA, the CDR3 is TGCGCCAGCAGCTTGGCCGGGGGCAGGAATACAGATACGCAGTATTTT.

This clone has a handful of counts. The chain carries TRBV12-5 and TRBJ1-5; D is unresolved. V dropped 2 bases and J dropped 4 bases, with 9 bases sitting between them. This CDR3 comprises 14 residues. From germline, CDR1 is LGHNT and CDR2 FRNRAP. The DNA of the CDR3 is TGTGCTAGTGGTTTGTTGGGTCCTAATCAGCCCCAGCATTTT. This sequence encodes CASGLLGPNQPQHF. Looking up the rest from reference TRBV12-5 and TRBJ1-5 gives the full variable domain: DARVTQTPRHKVTEMGQEVTMRCQPILGHNTVFWYRQTMMQGLELLAYFRNRAPLDDSGMPKDRFSAEMPDATLATLKIQPSEPRDSAVYFCASGLLGPNQPQHFGDGTRLSIL.

The chain couples TRBV28 to TRBJ1-3, with D perhaps matching TRBD1 (6 bases). The V and J ends lost 2 bases and 4 bases respectively, with 15 bases between them. The CDR3 has 16 residues. Germline CDR1 is MDHEN and CDR2 is SYDVKM. CDR3 amino acids: CASSLLGGASGNTIYF. The CDR3, as DNA: TGTGCCAGCAGTTTACTCGGGGGCGCGTCGGGAAACACCATATATTTT.

The chain carries TRBV14 and TRBJ2-6; the match to TRBD1 covers 10 bases. Trimming took 6 bases from V and 4 from J; bases not matched to a gene: 12. The CDR3 is made up of 18 amino acids. CDR1 and CDR2 from the germline V gene are SGHDN and FVKESK. This CDR3 is CASSLRTGGWSGANVLTF. CDR3 nucleotides: TGTGCCAGCAGTCTCCGGACAGGGGGGTGGTCAGGGGCCAACGTCCTGACTTTC.